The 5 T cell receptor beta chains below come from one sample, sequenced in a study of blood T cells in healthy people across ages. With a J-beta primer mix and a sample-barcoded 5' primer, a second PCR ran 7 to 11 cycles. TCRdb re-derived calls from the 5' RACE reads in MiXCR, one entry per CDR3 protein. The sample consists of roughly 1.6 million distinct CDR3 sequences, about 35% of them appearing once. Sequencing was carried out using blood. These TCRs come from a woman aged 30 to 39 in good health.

The CDR3 here is CASSMDSSDYDNEQFF. CDR3 bases: TGTGCCAGTAGTATGGATTCGTCGGATTACGACAATGAGCAGTTCTTC. The chain uses TRBV19 and TRBJ2-1; D is unclear. This CDR3 comprises 16 residues. Trimming took off 3 bases at V and 5 bases at J, with 17 bases between the two ends. CDR1 and CDR2 from the germline V gene are LNHDA and SQIVND (reference sequence).

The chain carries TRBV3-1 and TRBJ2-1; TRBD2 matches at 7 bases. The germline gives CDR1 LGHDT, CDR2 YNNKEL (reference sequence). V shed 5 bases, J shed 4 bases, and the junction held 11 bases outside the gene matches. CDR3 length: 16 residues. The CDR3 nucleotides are TGTGCCAGCAGCGAGACTGGCGGGAGAGTTTACAATGAGCAGTTCTTC. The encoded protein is CASSETGGRVYNEQFF.

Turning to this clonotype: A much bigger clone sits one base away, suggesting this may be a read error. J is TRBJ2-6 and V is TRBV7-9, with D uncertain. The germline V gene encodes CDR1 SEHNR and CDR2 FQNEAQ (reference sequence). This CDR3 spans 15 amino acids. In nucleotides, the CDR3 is TGTGCCGGCAGACTCCTGGCCCCTGGGGCCAACGTCCTGACTTTC. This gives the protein CAGRLLAPGANVLTF.

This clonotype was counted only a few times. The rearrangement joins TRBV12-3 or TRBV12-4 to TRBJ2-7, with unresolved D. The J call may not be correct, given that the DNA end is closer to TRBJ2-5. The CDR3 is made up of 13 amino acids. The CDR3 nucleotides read TGTGCCAGCACCCCCTGGGTAGGGGAGACCCAGTACTTC. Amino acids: CASTPWVGETQYF.

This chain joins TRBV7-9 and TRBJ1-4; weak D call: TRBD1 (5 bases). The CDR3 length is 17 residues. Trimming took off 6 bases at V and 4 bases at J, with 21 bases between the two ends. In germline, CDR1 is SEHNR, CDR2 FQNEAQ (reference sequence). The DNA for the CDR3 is TGTGCCAGCAGTTACAGGTCCCCAGGGATCAGTAATGAAAAACTGTTTTTT. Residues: CASSYRSPGISNEKLFF.